Presented here are 25 T cell receptor beta chains from one specimen sequenced in a study of T cells in women clearing cervical HPV infection. The repertoire was sequenced with immunoSEQ multiplex PCR; TCRdb's copy has only in-frame clones and lacks some. The record lists 20,000 to 25,000 clones, of which the ten most abundant hold 24%. The source material was blood buffy coat. The source of these receptors is a woman between 18 and 70 years old with a cervical HPV16 infection that either progressed to CIN3+ or cleared (not recorded which).

Concerning this clone: The DNA ends 3 residues before the CDR3 does, and the rest of the CDR3 is filled in from the germline J gene. The V gene is TRBV20-1, the J gene TRBJ1-1; 8 bases line up with TRBD1. The CDR3 covers 16 residues. The germline V gene has CDR1 DFQATT and CDR2 SNEGSKA (reference sequence). The CDR3 here is CSARDSGTGGRWEAFF. The sequenced CDR3 bases are TGCAGTGCTAGAGATTCCGGGACAGGTGGACGGTGGGAA.

As concerns this clone: The CDR3 goes on 3 residues after the read ends, and that part is filled in from the germline J gene. V usage is TRBV2 and J usage is TRBJ2-3; TRBD2 matches at 9 bases. CDR1 and CDR2 (germline): SNHLY, FYNNEI. The CDR3 has 14 residues. V lost 2 bases to trimming and J lost 4 bases; unmatched junction nucleotides: 1. CDR3 sequence reads: CASSESGGSDTQYF. The CDR3 bases that were read are TGTGCCAGCAGTGAAAGCGGGGGGTCAGATACG.

With respect to this clone: From the germline J gene comes the end of the CDR3, since the read stops 3 residues before it. This chain connects TRBV20-1 to TRBJ2-7; D may be TRBD2 (6 bases). Germline CDR1 is DFQATT and CDR2 is SNEGSKA (reference sequence). The CDR3 runs to 15 residues. V was shortened by 3 bases and J by 0 bases, with 15 bases between the two germline ends. CDR3 in amino acids: CSASRVSGNSYEQYF. The CDR3 bases that were read are TGCAGTGCTAGTAGGGTTAGCGGAAACTCCTACGAG.

On this clone: The CDR3 extends 3 residues past the end of the read, so its final part is completed from the germline J gene. The rearrangement uses TRBV5-1 and TRBJ2-2; perhaps TRBD2 as D (6 bases). The CDR3 sequence is 15 residues long. V was pared by 1 base and J by 4 bases, with 11 bases between. In germline, CDR1 is SGHRS, CDR2 YFSETQ. CDR3 residues: CASSLSQGGTGELFF. The CDR3 DNA, read in part, is TGCGCCAGCAGCTTGTCCCAGGGAGGCACCGGGGAG.

In the case of this clone: The CDR3 end lies 3 residues beyond the end of the read and is filled in from the germline J gene. The chain uses TRBV6-4 and TRBJ2-1; 8 bases fit TRBD2. Germline lookup yields CDR1 MRHNA and CDR2 SNTAGT. This CDR3 contains 14 residues. V was clipped by 5 bases and J by 6 bases; unmatched bases: 6. The CDR3 sequence is CASSFSGAGNEQFF. The CDR3 DNA, read in part, is TGTGCCAGCAGTTTTAGCGGGGCCGGCAATGAG.

On this clone: The read stops 3 residues short of the end of the CDR3; the missing end is completed from the germline J gene. The V call is TRBV4-1, the J call TRBJ2-3, with D uncertain. Germline V gives CDR1 MGHRA, CDR2 YSYEKL. V was shortened by 0 bases and J by 5 bases, with 12 bases between the two germline ends. The CDR3 is 15 residues long. CDR3 in amino acids: CASSQDLMILDTQYF. The DNA read from the CDR3 is TGCGCCAGCAGCCAAGATCTAATGATTTTAGATACG.

As for this clone: The read finishes 3 residues shy of the CDR3 end, and the germline J gene is used to complete it. The chain combines TRBV18 with TRBJ2-2; possibly TRBD1 for D (5 bases). The germline V gene encodes CDR1 KGHSH and CDR2 LQKENI. The CDR3 has 18 amino acids. CDR3: CASSPSTSYRPINEKLFF. The DNA read from the CDR3 is TGTGCCAGCTCACCATCAACCTCATACAGGCCAATTAATGAAAAG.

The part of the CDR3 DNA that was read is TGCGCCAGCAGCCGAGGGACAGGGGGGGAGACC. This encodes CASSRGTGGET. The entire CDR3 protein reads CASSRGTGGETQYF. This chain links TRBV5-1 with TRBJ2-5; 11 bases match TRBD1. Read data end 3 residues before the CDR3 end; the end is taken from the germline J gene. J gave up 5 bases and V 4 bases, and 4 bases lay outside the gene matches. The germline V gene encodes CDR1 SGHRS and CDR2 YFSETQ. This CDR3 has 14 amino acids.

Worth noting for this clone: Read data end 3 residues before the CDR3 end; the end is taken from the germline J gene. The gene calls are TRBV7-8 and TRBJ2-3, with TRBD1 matching over 8 bases. This CDR3 has 15 residues. CDR1 SGHVS and CDR2 FQNEAQ come from the germline V gene. The CDR3: CASSLSQGANQPQYF. The DNA read from the CDR3 is TGTGCCAGCAGCTTATCTCAGGGGGCGAATCAGCCG.

With respect to this clone: The read is 3 residues too short to cover the CDR3 end, so that end is filled in from the germline J gene. The chain employs TRBV11-3 and TRBJ2-3; D may be TRBD1 (6 bases). The germline gives CDR1 SGHNT, CDR2 YENEEA. Trimming took 7 bases from V and 0 from J, leaving 11 bases between them. CDR3 length equals 14 residues. CDR3 DNA, as far as it was read: TGTGCCAGCAAAAGAGGGGGAAGCACAGATACG. This encodes CASKRGGSTDT. The complete CDR3 reads CASKRGGSTDTQYF.

As concerns this clone: The sequenced fragment ends 3 residues before the CDR3 boundary, so the rest is inferred from the germline J gene. The J gene is TRBJ2-5, the V gene TRBV19; 7 bases map to TRBD1. This CDR3 region has 14 residues. CDR1 LNHDA and CDR2 SQIVND come from the germline V gene (reference sequence). Trimming took 4 bases from V and 5 from J; bases not matched to a gene: 7. The CDR3: CASSNPGQMETQYF. The covered CDR3 bases are TGTGCCAGTAGTAACCCGGGACAGATGGAGACC.

On this clone itself: The read comes to an end 3 residues before the CDR3 does, leaving the germline J gene to fill in the end. The rearrangement uses TRBV11-2 and TRBJ1-1; 7 bases map to TRBD1. The germline V gene encodes CDR1 SGHAT and CDR2 FQNNGV. V lost 6 bases to trimming and J lost 3 bases; unmatched junction nucleotides: 10. This CDR3 spans 15 amino acids. The CDR3 bases that were read are TGTGCCAGCAGAAGAGACAGGGTCGAGGACACTGAA. It is translated as CASRRDRVEDTE. The entire CDR3 reads CASRRDRVEDTEAFF.

Regarding this clone: Read data end 3 residues before the CDR3 end; the end is taken from the germline J gene. V gene TRBV7-9 combines with J gene TRBJ1-1; unclear D gene. CDR3 length: 12 amino acids. The germline V gene encodes CDR1 SEHNR and CDR2 FQNEAQ (reference sequence). V was clipped by 5 bases and J by 4 bases, with 8 bases between them. The part of the CDR3 DNA that was read is TGTGCCAGCAGCCGACAAACCACTGAA. It specifies CASSRQTTE. The entire CDR3 protein is CASSRQTTEAFF.

As for this clone: The missing CDR3 end, 3 residues past where the read stops, is filled in from the germline J gene. The chain couples TRBV19 to TRBJ1-5; D not certain. The CDR3 contains 16 residues. CDR1 and CDR2 from the germline V gene are LNHDA and SQIVND (reference sequence). The V gene lost 0 bases and the J gene lost 4 bases, with 13 bases spanning the gap. CDR3 bases read: TGTGCCAGTAGTATAGATTCCATCCCGAGGAATCAGCCC. Its translation is CASSIDSIPRNQP. The entire CDR3 protein is CASSIDSIPRNQPQHF.

A word on this clone: The read falls 3 residues short of the CDR3 end, and the missing part is taken from the germline J gene. The chain recombines TRBV30 with TRBJ1-2, with TRBD1 as a possible D gene (5 bases). Germline CDR1 is GTSNPN and CDR2 is SVGIG (reference sequence). The CDR3 is made up of 13 amino acids. CDR3 sequence reads: CAWSVNRQESYTF. The part of the CDR3 DNA that was read is TGTGCCTGGAGTGTAAACAGGCAAGAGAGC.

To note about this clone: At one end the junction does not follow the germline gene, possibly because of a read error. The CDR3 end falls 3 residues outside the read, so it is completed with the germline J gene. This rearrangement joins TRBV4-2 to TRBJ2-2, with 13 positions matching TRBD2. CDR1 is LGHNA and CDR2 is YNFKEQ in the germline V gene. The CDR3 consists of 18 residues. The CDR3 region is CASRQGLAGEGGANVLFF. CDR3 bases read: TGTGCCAGCAGACAAGGACTAGCGGGAGAAGGTGGGGCCAACGTG.

Concerning this clone itself: Its ends do not fully match the called genes, so a read error is possible. The read stops 3 residues short of the end of the CDR3; the missing end is completed from the germline J gene. The chain recombines TRBV7-7 with TRBJ2-5, with a weak D call TRBD2 (7 bases). CDR3 length: 16 amino acids. The germline CDR1 and CDR2 sequences are SSHAT and FNYEAQ (reference sequence). The CDR3 region is CASSSSGGLPGETQYF. The sequenced part of the CDR3 DNA is TGTGCTAGCAGCTCATCCGGGGGGCTACCCGGGGAGACC.

Regarding this clone: The sequence runs out 3 residues before the end of the CDR3; the remainder is reconstructed from the germline J gene. The chain combines TRBV19 with TRBJ2-4; D remains unclear. The length of the CDR3 is 14 residues. CDR1 is LNHDA and CDR2 is SQIVND in the germline V gene (reference sequence). The part of the CDR3 DNA that was read is TGTGCCAGTAGTATAGATCTAGATTTTCAGCCT. Its translation: CASSIDLDFQP. The complete CDR3 protein is CASSIDLDFQPQYF.

With regard to this clone: Sequencing ends 3 residues short of the CDR3 end; the germline J gene provides the rest. The chain has TRBV12-3 or TRBV12-4 and TRBJ2-2; 12 positions match TRBD2. CDR3 size: 18 residues. V trimming: 1 base; J trimming: 3 bases; junction bases outside the gene matches: 6. CDR3 bases read: TGTGCCAGCAGTTTAGGACTAGCGGGAGAGATCGACACCGGGGAG. Protein: CASSLGLAGEIDTGE. The CDR3 reads in full as CASSLGLAGEIDTGELFF.

A word on this clone: The read gets to within 3 residues of the CDR3 end, and the germline J gene fills in the rest. This chain links TRBV18 with TRBJ2-1, with 8 bases matching TRBD2. The CDR3 has 17 residues. From germline, CDR1 is KGHSH and CDR2 LQKENI. The V segment lost 0 bases and the J segment 4 bases; nucleotides outside the gene matches: 8. This chain's CDR3 is CASSPPSGVSIYNEQFF. The sequenced CDR3 bases are TGTGCCAGCTCACCACCTAGCGGGGTTTCAATTTACAATGAG. The variable domain in full, completed from reference TRBV18 and TRBJ2-1, reads NAGVMQNPRHLVRRRGQEARLRCSPMKGHSHVYWYRQLPEEGLKFMVYLQKENIIDESGMPKERFSAEFPKEGPSILRIQQVVRGDSAAYFCASSPPSGVSIYNEQFFGPGTRLTVL.

With regard to this clone: From the germline J gene comes the end of the CDR3, since the read stops 3 residues before it. The chain is built from TRBV7-8 and TRBJ2-1, with unresolved D. V was clipped by 5 bases and J by 8 bases, with 19 bases between them. Germline CDR1 SGHVS, CDR2 FQNEAQ. This CDR3 region has 15 residues. This CDR3 is CASSDGQKFPHEQFF. CDR3 DNA, as far as it was read: TGTGCCAGCAGCGATGGCCAAAAGTTCCCCCATGAG.

Concerning this clone itself: The read halts 3 residues ahead of the CDR3 end, with the missing end drawn from the germline J gene. The chain links TRBV5-5 to TRBJ1-1, with TRBD1 as a possible D gene (5 bases). This CDR3 is 14 amino acids long. V lost 3 bases and J 2 bases, leaving 11 bases between the germline ends. Germline CDR1 and CDR2: SGHKS and YYEKEE (reference sequence). The CDR3 loop reads CASSYRQTNTEAFF. The sequenced part of the CDR3 DNA is TGTGCCAGCAGCTACCGACAGACTAACACTGAA.

As to this clone: The sequence runs out 3 residues before the end of the CDR3; the remainder is reconstructed from the germline J gene. The rearrangement joins TRBV7-6 to TRBJ2-1; maybe TRBD1 (6 bases). Per the germline V gene, CDR1 is SGHVS and CDR2 is FNYEAQ. CDR3 length: 15 residues. With 1 base removed from V and 6 bases from J, the gap between germline ends came to 13 bases. CDR3 DNA (partial): TGTGCCAGCAGCTTAGTTTTTAGGGGGACCAATGAG. Its translation is CASSLVFRGTNE. The full CDR3 protein reads CASSLVFRGTNEQFF.

CDR3 DNA (partial): TGTGCCAGCAGCTTAGGTTCACAGCCC. It yields the protein CASSLGSQP. The whole CDR3 reads CASSLGSQPQHF. The chain uses TRBV7-9 and TRBJ1-5; D remains ambiguous. The sequenced fragment ends 3 residues before the CDR3 boundary, so the rest is inferred from the germline J gene. Trimming shortened V by 1 base and J by 7 bases, and 5 bases separated the two germline ends. The germline gives CDR1 SEHNR, CDR2 FQNEAQ (reference sequence). This CDR3 comprises 12 residues. The whole variable domain, filled in from reference TRBV7-9 and TRBJ1-5, reads DTGVSQNPRHKITKRGQNVTFRCDPISEHNRLYWYRQTLGQGPEFLTYFQNEAQLEKSRLLSDRFSAERPKGSFSTLEIQRTEQGDSAMYLCASSLGSQPQHFGDGTRLSIL.

Concerning this clone itself: The CDR3 extends 3 residues past the end of the read, so its final part is completed from the germline J gene. The chain uses TRBV2 and TRBJ2-1; tentatively, D is TRBD2 (5 bases). V lost 7 bases and J lost 2, with 15 bases in between. This CDR3 contains 15 residues. The germline CDR1 and CDR2 sequences are SNHLY and FYNNEI. The CDR3 loop is CASIGTRAPYNEQFF. Partial CDR3 DNA: TGTGCCAGCATCGGCACGAGGGCCCCCTACAATGAG.